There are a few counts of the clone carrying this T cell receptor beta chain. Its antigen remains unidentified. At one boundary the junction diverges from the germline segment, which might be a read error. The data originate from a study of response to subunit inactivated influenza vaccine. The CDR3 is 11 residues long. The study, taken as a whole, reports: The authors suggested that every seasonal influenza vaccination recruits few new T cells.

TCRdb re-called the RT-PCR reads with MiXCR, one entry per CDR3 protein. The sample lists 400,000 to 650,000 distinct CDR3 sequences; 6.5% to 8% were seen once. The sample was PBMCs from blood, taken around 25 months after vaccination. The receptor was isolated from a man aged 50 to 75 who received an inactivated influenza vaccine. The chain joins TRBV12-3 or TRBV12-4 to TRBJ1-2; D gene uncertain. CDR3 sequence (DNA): TGTGCCAGCAGTTACGGCGGACCAACCGCCTTC. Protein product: CASSYGGPTAF.